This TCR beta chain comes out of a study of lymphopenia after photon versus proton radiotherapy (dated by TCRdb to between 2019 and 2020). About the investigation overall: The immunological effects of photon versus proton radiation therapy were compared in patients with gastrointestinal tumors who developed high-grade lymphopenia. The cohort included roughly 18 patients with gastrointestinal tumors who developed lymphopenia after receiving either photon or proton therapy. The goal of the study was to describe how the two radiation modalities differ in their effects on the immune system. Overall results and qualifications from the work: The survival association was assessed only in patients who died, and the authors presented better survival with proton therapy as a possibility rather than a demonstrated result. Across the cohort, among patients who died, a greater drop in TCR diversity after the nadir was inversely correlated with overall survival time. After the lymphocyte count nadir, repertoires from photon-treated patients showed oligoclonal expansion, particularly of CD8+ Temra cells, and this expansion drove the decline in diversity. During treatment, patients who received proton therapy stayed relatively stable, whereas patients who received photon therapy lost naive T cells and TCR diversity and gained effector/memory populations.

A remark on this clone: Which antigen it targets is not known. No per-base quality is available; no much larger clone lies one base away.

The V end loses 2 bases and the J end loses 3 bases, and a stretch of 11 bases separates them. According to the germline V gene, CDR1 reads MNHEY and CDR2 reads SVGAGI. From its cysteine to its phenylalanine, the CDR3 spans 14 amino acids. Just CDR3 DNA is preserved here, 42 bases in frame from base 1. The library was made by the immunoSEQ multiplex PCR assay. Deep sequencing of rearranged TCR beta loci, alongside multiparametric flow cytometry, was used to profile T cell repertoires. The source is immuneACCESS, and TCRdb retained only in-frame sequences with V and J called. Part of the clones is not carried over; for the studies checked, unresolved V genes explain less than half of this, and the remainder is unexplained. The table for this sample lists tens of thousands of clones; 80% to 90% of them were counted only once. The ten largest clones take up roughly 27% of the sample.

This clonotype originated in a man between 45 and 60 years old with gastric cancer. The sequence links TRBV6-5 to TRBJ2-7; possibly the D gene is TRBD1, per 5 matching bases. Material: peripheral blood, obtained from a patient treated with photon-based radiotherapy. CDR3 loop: CASSYSWQGYEQYF. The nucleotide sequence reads TGTGCCAGCAGTTACAGTTGGCAGGGCTACGAGCAGTACTTC.